This TCR beta chain was observed in a study of blood T cell repertoires in COVID-19. As for the study in general: Samples taken during acute and convalescent COVID-19 were collected in the United States, Italy and Spain. Sources were T cells, B-cell-depleted T cells, or PBMCs; the material itself was cDNA or gDNA.

Germline V gene data show CDR1 as LNHDA and CDR2 as SQIVND (reference sequence). V dropped 5 bases and J dropped 2 bases, with 17 bases sitting between them. This CDR3 comprises 16 residues. Per the original data handling: Nucleated cell number was recorded as an estimate derived from reference gene primer amplification. Data came from immunoSEQ multiplex PCR; TCRdb stores just in-frame clones and leaves some out. D and trimming were read from the DNA, whereas the V and J calls and clone size are those reported in that table. Of about 380,000 clones in the sample, roughly 80% were seen once. The rearrangement joins TRBV19 to TRBJ2-3; possible D gene TRBD2, 5 bases. The sequence was collected from a human donor with acute or convalescent COVID-19. The donor label of this sample is uncertain. Source material: peripheral blood. CDR3 nucleotides: TGTGCCAGTAGTCAGGACTCCCTAACCGTCACAGATACGCAGTATTTT. Translated, it gives CASSQDSLTVTDTQYF.